Reported below is one T cell receptor beta chain. No antigen is known for it. The sample is drawn from a study of shared clonotypes between healthy human individuals. Assay: immunoSEQ multiplex PCR; the TCRdb copy retains only in-frame clones and omits some. The data show 150,000 to 200,000 clones, with 90% to 95% seen just once and more than 0.065% held by the top ten. There are 14 residues in the CDR3. Germline loops: CDR1 GTSNPN, CDR2 SVGIG (reference sequence). Deletions cut 0 bases from V and 4 bases from J, with 9 bases between. Whole-study findings and limits: Sampling covered nothing but blood. Tissue TCR repertoires likely differ from those found in blood. Relative to memory subsets, naive subsets generally showed larger estimated richness.

The genes are TRBV30 and TRBJ2-2, with D hard to call. The TCR comes from a woman in her twenties or thirties in good health. The specimen sequenced was naive CD4+ T cells sorted from blood. As to subset: CD45RA+ positively selected. In nucleotides, the CDR3 is TGTGCCTGGAGTGTAATTGCCAGCACCGGGGAGCTGTTTTTT. Its protein is CAWSVIASTGELFF.